Listed here are 18 T cell receptor beta chains from one sample, sequenced in a study of cytomegalovirus exposure and HLA in healthy donors. Clones were sequenced by immunoSEQ multiplex PCR, and TCRdb holds only the in-frame ones, with some missing. The sample yields 200,000 to 250,000 clones, about nine tenths seen once. Sequencing was performed on PBMCs. Every receptor here comes from a woman aged 18 to 35 in good health and CMV-seronegative.

This clone occurred a few times. The chain uses TRBV28 and TRBJ1-6, with 7 bases identical to TRBD1. Germline CDR1 is MDHEN and CDR2 is SYDVKM. Losses at the gene ends were 6 bases for V and 7 bases for J; bases not matched to a gene: 9. CDR3 length: 15 residues. The CDR3 region is CASSPTQGDNSPLHF. In nucleotides, the CDR3 is TGTGCCAGCAGCCCAACCCAGGGGGACAATTCACCCCTCCACTTT.

The rearrangement uses TRBV5-1 and TRBJ2-7; 7 bases match TRBD2. The CDR3 extends over 15 amino acids. Per germline, CDR1 SGHRS and CDR2 YFSETQ. The trim removed 2 bases at V and 9 bases at J, leaving 14 bases unmatched. The CDR3 DNA follows: TGCGCCAGCAGCTTAGCTAGCGGAGAACTTCGTGGGCAGTACTTC. Translated, it gives CASSLASGELRGQYF.

The chain has TRBV7-6 and TRBJ2-7; 9 bases align to TRBD2. This CDR3 contains 19 residues. The J segment lost 4 bases and the V segment lost 4 bases, leaving 20 bases of the junction unmatched. From germline, CDR1 is SGHVS and CDR2 FNYEAQ. The CDR3 region is CASSSAAGSGSLGEYEQYF. In nucleotides, the CDR3 is TGTGCCAGCAGCTCGGCCGCGGGTAGCGGGAGTTTAGGGGAATACGAGCAGTACTTC. The whole variable domain, filled in from reference TRBV7-6 and TRBJ2-7, reads GAGVSQSPRYKVTKRGQDVALRCDPISGHVSLYWYRQALGQGPEFLTYFNYEAQQDKSGLPNDRFSAERPEGSISTLTIQRTEQRDSAMYRCASSSAAGSGSLGEYEQYFGPGTRLTVT.

This chain joins TRBV5-8 and TRBJ2-1; no definite D call. Trimming shortened V by 4 bases and J by 3 bases, and 14 bases separated the two germline ends. From germline, CDR1 is SGHTS and CDR2 YDEGEE. The CDR3 length is 15 residues. CDR3 nucleotides: TGTGCCAGCAGCGCCTCTAGAATACACTACAATGAGCAGTTCTTC. It translates to CASSASRIHYNEQFF.

This sequence joins TRBV27 and TRBJ1-1; 8 bases align to TRBD1. The V gene end was trimmed by 2 bases and the J gene end by 4 bases; junction bases not matched to a gene: 12. Germline V gene sequence: CDR1 MNHEY, CDR2 SMNVEV (reference sequence). The CDR3 loop spans 17 amino acids. The CDR3 nucleotides are TGTGCCAGCAGTTTACAGGGGGCGCGGTCCTTATTCACTGAAGCTTTCTTT. This translates into CASSLQGARSLFTEAFF.

The genes are TRBV7-3 and TRBJ2-1; 8 bases are a match to TRBD2. Trimming cost V 1 base and J 1 base; bases outside gene matches: 0. CDR3 length equals 15 residues. The germline gives CDR1 SGHTA, CDR2 FQGTGA. CDR3 in DNA: TGTGCCAGCAGCTTAATAGCGGGATCCTACAATGAGCAGTTCTTC. This sequence encodes CASSLIAGSYNEQFF.

The chain's CDR3 is CASSLAGGGLKETQYF. In nucleotides, the CDR3 is TGTGCCAGCAGCTTGGCCGGTGGAGGGCTAAAAGAGACCCAGTACTTC. This rearrangement joins TRBV5-4 to TRBJ2-5; D may be TRBD2 (6 bases). V lost 0 bases to trimming and J lost 3 bases, with 15 bases between them. The germline CDR1 and CDR2 sequences are SGHNT and YYREEE (reference sequence). The CDR3 runs to 16 residues.

The chain has TRBV2 and TRBJ2-4; 7 bases agree with TRBD2. Germline V lookup: CDR1 SNHLY, CDR2 FYNNEI. This CDR3 spans 18 amino acids. Trimming took 6 bases from V and 1 from J; bases not matched to a gene: 15. CDR3 in amino acids: CASSGPDMLGGAKNIQYF. The CDR3 DNA is TGTGCCAGCAGCGGGCCGGATATGTTGGGGGGGGCCAAAAACATTCAGTACTTC.

The chain combines TRBV7-3 with TRBJ2-1, with TRBD2 matching over 7 bases. Germline CDR1 is SGHTA and CDR2 is FQGTGA. The CDR3 is made up of 16 amino acids. Trimming removed 2 bases from V and 5 bases from J; junction bases left unmatched: 9. The CDR3 DNA sequence: TGTGCCAGCAGCTTAGATCCCGGACTAGAAAACAATGAGCAGTTCTTC. Its protein is CASSLDPGLENNEQFF.

This sequence joins TRBV11-2 and TRBJ2-1; tentatively, D is TRBD1 (5 bases). Germline V lookup: CDR1 SGHAT, CDR2 FQNNGV. V was trimmed by 0 bases and J by 5 bases, leaving 11 bases between them. CDR3 length: 15 residues. Written as DNA, the CDR3 is TGTGCCAGCAGCTTAGATAGGGGTCACCACAATGAGCAGTTCTTC. As protein: CASSLDRGHHNEQFF.

The rearrangement links TRBV7-3 to TRBJ2-5; D is possibly TRBD1 (6 bases). The CDR3 covers 13 residues. V was trimmed by 1 base and J by 4 bases, leaving 7 bases between them. Germline V lookup: CDR1 SGHTA, CDR2 FQGTGA. The CDR3 nucleotides are TGTGCCAGCAGCTTAAAAGGGGGAGAGACCCAGTACTTC. Amino acids: CASSLKGGETQYF. The whole variable domain, remainder taken from reference TRBV7-3 and TRBJ2-5, is GAGVSQTPSNKVTEKGKYVELRCDPISGHTALYWYRQSLGQGPEFLIYFQGTGAADDSGLPNDRFFAVRPEGSVSTLKIQRTERGDSAVYLCASSLKGGETQYFGPGTRLLVL.

This clone was seen more than once but under ten times. The rearrangement joins TRBV7-9 to TRBJ1-5; TRBD1 matches 7 bases. The germline V gene has CDR1 SEHNR and CDR2 FQNEAQ (reference sequence). Losses at the gene ends were 1 base for V and 6 bases for J; bases not matched to a gene: 3. This CDR3 spans 14 amino acids. The CDR3: CASSLGDRVQPQHF. The DNA of the CDR3 is TGTGCCAGCAGCTTAGGCGACAGGGTTCAGCCCCAGCATTTT.

This clone came up once. The chain has TRBV27 and TRBJ1-1; weak D call: TRBD1 (5 bases). The CDR3 totals 15 residues. Per germline, CDR1 MNHEY and CDR2 SMNVEV (reference sequence). Trimming shortened V by 2 bases and J by 1 base, and 11 bases separated the two germline ends. The DNA of the CDR3 is TGTGCCAGCAGTTTACAGGGTGGACCGAACACTGAAGCTTTCTTT. Residues: CASSLQGGPNTEAFF.

This clone was observed a handful of times. V and J are TRBV6-6 and TRBJ2-3, with 8 nucleotides matching TRBD1. The CDR3 sequence is 15 residues long. Germline V lookup: CDR1 MNHNY, CDR2 SVGAGI (reference sequence). Trimming took 6 bases from V and 5 from J; bases not matched to a gene: 10. The CDR3 loop is CASSLGQGSVDTQYF. CDR3 bases: TGTGCCAGCAGCCTAGGACAGGGTTCGGTAGATACGCAGTATTTT.

This clone was observed once. This chain uses TRBV7-3 with TRBJ1-2; TRBD1 matches 8 bases. CDR1 and CDR2 from the germline V gene are SGHTA and FQGTGA. This CDR3 is built from 14 residues. V was clipped by 4 bases and J by 6 bases; unmatched bases: 7. CDR3 protein: CASSSTGDSNGYTF. CDR3 nucleotides: TGTGCCAGCAGCTCGACAGGGGATAGCAATGGCTACACCTTC.

Details on this clone: Other DNA sequences in this specimen translate into the identical CDR3. The V call is TRBV27, the J call TRBJ2-1; 12 bases line up with TRBD2. Germline-derived CDR1 and CDR2 are MNHEY and SMNVEV (reference sequence). V lost 3 bases and J lost 4; bases outside the gene matches: 1. CDR3 size: 15 residues. The CDR3 DNA follows: TGTGCCAGCAGTTTGACTAGCGGGAGTTACAATGAGCAGTTCTTC. Its protein is CASSLTSGSYNEQFF.

The chain links TRBV30 to TRBJ2-3; D not certain. Trimming cost V 2 bases and J 4 bases, with 4 bases left between them. CDR1 and CDR2 from the germline V gene are GTSNPN and SVGIG (reference sequence). The CDR3 covers 11 residues. CDR3 bases: TGTGCCTGGAGTTCGGCAGATACGCAGTATTTT. Amino acid sequence: CAWSSADTQYF.

The rearrangement joins TRBV18 to TRBJ2-1; 7 bases are a match to TRBD2. Germline trimming cut 0 bases from V and 9 bases from J; bases unmatched to any gene: 8. This CDR3 is built from 15 residues. CDR1 and CDR2 (germline): KGHSH, LQKENI. DNA for the CDR3: TGTGCCAGCTCACCACCCCGGGGGGTAGTTTTTGAGCAGTTCTTC. It codes for CASSPPRGVVFEQFF.